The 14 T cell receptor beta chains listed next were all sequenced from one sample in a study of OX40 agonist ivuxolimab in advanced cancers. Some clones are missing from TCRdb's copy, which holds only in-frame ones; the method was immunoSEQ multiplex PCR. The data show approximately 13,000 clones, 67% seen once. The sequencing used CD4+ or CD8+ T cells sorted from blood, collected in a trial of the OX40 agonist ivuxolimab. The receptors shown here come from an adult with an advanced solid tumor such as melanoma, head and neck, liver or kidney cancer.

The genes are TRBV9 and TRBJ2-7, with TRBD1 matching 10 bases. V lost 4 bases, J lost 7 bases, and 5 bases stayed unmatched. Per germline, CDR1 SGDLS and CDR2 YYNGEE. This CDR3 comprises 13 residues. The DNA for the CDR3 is TGTGCCAGCAGCCCCGGACAGGGGGGGGAGCAGTACTTC. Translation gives CASSPGQGGEQYF.

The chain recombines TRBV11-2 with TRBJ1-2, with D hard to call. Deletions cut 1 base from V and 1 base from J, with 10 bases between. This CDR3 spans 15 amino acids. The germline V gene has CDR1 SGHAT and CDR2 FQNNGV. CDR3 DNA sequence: TGTGCCAGCAGCTTAGTACTTGAGGATAACTATGGCTACACCTTC. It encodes CASSLVLEDNYGYTF.

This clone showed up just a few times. The CDR3 protein is CATSQRGWETQYF. The CDR3 DNA follows: TGTGCCACCTCCCAGCGGGGGTGGGAGACCCAGTACTTC. V is TRBV19 and J is TRBJ2-5, with 8 bases matching TRBD2. The CDR3 contains 13 residues. Germline loops: CDR1 LNHDA, CDR2 SQIVND (reference sequence). J lost 5 bases, V lost 10 bases, and 9 bases had no gene match.

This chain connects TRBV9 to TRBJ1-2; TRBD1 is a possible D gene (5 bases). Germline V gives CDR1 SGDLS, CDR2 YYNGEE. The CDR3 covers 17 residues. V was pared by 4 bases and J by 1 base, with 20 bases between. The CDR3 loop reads CASSQPGRAGLNYGYTF. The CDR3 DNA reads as TGTGCCAGCAGCCAACCGGGTCGGGCAGGGCTTAACTATGGCTACACCTTC.

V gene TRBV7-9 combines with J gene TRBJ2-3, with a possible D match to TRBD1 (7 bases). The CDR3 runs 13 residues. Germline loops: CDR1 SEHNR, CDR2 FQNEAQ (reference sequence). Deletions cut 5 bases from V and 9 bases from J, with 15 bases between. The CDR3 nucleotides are TGTGCCAGCAGCCCCAATCCAGGGGGGACGCAGTATTTT. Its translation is CASSPNPGGTQYF.

CDR3 region: CASSLKGSYNSPLHF. The CDR3 DNA follows: TGTGCCAGCAGCTTAAAGGGGTCCTATAATTCACCCCTCCACTTT. The V call is TRBV11-2, the J call TRBJ1-6; D is possibly TRBD1 (5 bases). V was pared by 2 bases and J by 1 base, with 6 bases between. Looked up from germline, CDR1 is SGHAT and CDR2 is FQNNGV. There are 15 residues in the CDR3.

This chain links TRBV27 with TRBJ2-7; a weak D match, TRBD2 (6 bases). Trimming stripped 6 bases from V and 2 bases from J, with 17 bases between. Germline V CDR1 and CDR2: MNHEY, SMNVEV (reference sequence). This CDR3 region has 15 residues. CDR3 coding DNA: TGTGCCAGCAGGTTTAGAGGGACTGAAACCTACGAGCAGTACTTC. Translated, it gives CASRFRGTETYEQYF.

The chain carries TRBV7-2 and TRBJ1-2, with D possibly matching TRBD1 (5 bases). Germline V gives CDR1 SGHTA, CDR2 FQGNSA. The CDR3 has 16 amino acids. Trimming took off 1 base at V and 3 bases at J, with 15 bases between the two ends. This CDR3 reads CASSLVIGAWDYGYTF. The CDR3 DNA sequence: TGTGCCAGCAGCTTAGTCATCGGGGCCTGGGACTATGGCTACACCTTC.

CDR3 sequence (DNA): TGTGCCAGCAGCGTAGTTATGGTCCCCGATGAGCAGTTCTTC. Its translation is CASSVVMVPDEQFF. The chain is built from TRBV9 and TRBJ2-1; D gene unclear. Germline-derived CDR1 and CDR2 are SGDLS and YYNGEE. The germline V and J ends were trimmed by 0 bases and 8 bases, with 12 bases remaining between them. The CDR3 totals 14 residues. Full variable domain (rest looked up from reference TRBV9 and TRBJ2-1): DSGVTQTPKHLITATGQRVTLRCSPRSGDLSVYWYQQSLDQGLQFLIQYYNGEERAKGNILERFSAQQFPDLHSELNLSSLELGDSALYFCASSVVMVPDEQFFGPGTRLTVL.

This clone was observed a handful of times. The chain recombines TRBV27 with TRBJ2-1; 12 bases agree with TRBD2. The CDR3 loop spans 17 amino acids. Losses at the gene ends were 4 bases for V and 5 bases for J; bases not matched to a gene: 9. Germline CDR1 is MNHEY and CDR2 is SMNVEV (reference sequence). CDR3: CASSSRLAGGPHNEQFF. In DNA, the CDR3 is TGTGCCAGCAGTTCGCGCCTAGCGGGAGGGCCGCACAATGAGCAGTTCTTC.

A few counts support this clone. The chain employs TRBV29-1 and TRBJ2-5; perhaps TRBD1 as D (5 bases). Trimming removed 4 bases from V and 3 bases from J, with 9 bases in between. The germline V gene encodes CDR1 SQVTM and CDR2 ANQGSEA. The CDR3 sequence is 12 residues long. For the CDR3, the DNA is TGCAGCGTTGTCCGCAGGGAAGAGACCCAGTACTTC. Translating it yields CSVVRREETQYF. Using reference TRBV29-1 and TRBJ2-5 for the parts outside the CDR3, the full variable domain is SAVISQKPSRDICQRGTSLTIQCQVDSQVTMMFWYRQQPGQSLTLIATANQGSEATYESGFVIDKFPISRPNLTFSTLTVSNMSPEDSSIYLCSVVRREETQYFGPGTRLLVL.

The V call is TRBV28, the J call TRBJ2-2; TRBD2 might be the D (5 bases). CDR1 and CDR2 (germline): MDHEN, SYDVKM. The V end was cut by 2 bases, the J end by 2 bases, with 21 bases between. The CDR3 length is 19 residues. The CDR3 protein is CASSLGLSEEMINTGELFF. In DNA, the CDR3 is TGTGCCAGCAGTTTAGGGCTTTCGGAGGAGATGATCAACACCGGGGAGCTGTTTTTT. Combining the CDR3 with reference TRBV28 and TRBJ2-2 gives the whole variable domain DVKVTQSSRYLVKRTGEKVFLECVQDMDHENMFWYRQDPGLGLRLIYFSYDVKMKEKGDIPEGYSVSREKKERFSLILESASTNQTSMYLCASSLGLSEEMINTGELFFGEGSRLTVL.

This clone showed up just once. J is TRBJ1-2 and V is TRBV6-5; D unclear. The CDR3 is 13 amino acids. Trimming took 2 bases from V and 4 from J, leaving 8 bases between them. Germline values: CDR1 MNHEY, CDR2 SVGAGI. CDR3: CASSYGGTYGYTF. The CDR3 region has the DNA TGTGCCAGCAGTTACGGAGGAACCTATGGCTACACCTTC.

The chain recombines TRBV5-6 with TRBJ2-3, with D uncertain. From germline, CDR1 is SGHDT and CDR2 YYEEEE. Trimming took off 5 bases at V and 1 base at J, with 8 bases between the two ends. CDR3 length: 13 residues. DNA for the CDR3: TGTGCCAGCAGTTGGCAGGGCACAGATACGCAGTATTTT. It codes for CASSWQGTDTQYF.